This T cell receptor (beta chain) emerged from a study of blood T cell repertoires in COVID-19. Study details: Acute-phase and convalescent COVID-19 samples originated in the United States, Italy and Spain. Sample material is recorded as cDNA or gDNA derived from T cells, B-cell-depleted T cells, or PBMCs.

With 0 bases clipped from V and 3 bases from J, the junction kept 5 bases outside the gene matches. The CDR3 is made up of 17 amino acids. CDR1 and CDR2 from the germline V gene are LGHNA and YNFKEQ. Profiled with immunoSEQ multiplex PCR; TCRdb holds only in-frame clones, not every one. This table has 350,000 to 550,000 clones, about 89% appearing once. The sequence was obtained from a woman in her 30s with acute or convalescent COVID-19. The gene calls are TRBV4-2 and TRBJ2-4; 10 positions agree with TRBD2. The specimen was peripheral blood. The CDR3 DNA follows: TGTGCCAGCAGCCAAGATCTTCAGCGGGGGGGCAAAAACATTCAGTACTTC. This translates into CASSQDLQRGGKNIQYF.